These 9 T cell receptor beta chains came from one sample sequenced in a study of OX40 agonist ivuxolimab in advanced cancers. Profiling relied on immunoSEQ multiplex PCR, and the TCRdb table lists in-frame clones only, not all of them. The sample lists tens of thousands of clones, about 89% occurring once. The specimen was CD4+ or CD8+ T cells sorted from blood, collected in a trial of the OX40 agonist ivuxolimab. Every receptor here comes from an adult with an advanced solid tumor such as melanoma, head and neck, liver or kidney cancer.

This sequence joins TRBV4-3 and TRBJ2-2, with a weak D call TRBD2 (6 bases). V was clipped by 4 bases and J by 7 bases, with 16 bases between them. There are 15 residues in the CDR3. The germline gives CDR1 LGHNA, CDR2 YSLEER. CDR3 loop: CASSPTPYGGGELFF. CDR3 nucleotides: TGCGCCAGCAGCCCGACCCCCTACGGGGGCGGGGAGCTGTTTTTT.

This clone has only a few counts. CDR3 in DNA: TGTGCCAGCAGTGAACTAGCGGGAGGGTACAATGAGCAGTTCTTC. This gives the protein CASSELAGGYNEQFF. The chain is built from TRBV6-1 and TRBJ2-1; 12 nucleotides line up with TRBD2. The J segment lost 4 bases and the V segment lost 2 bases, leaving 0 bases of the junction unmatched. CDR3 length equals 15 residues. Germline-derived CDR1 and CDR2 are MNHNS and SASEGT.

The chain joins TRBV5-1 to TRBJ2-1; D gene ambiguous. Trimming stripped 5 bases from V and 0 bases from J, with 18 bases between. CDR1 and CDR2 (germline): SGHRS, YFSETQ. This CDR3 region has 17 residues. The CDR3 DNA follows: TGCGCCAGCAGGGCGGTGAACTTGCCAAGCTCCTACAATGAGCAGTTCTTC. It yields the protein CASRAVNLPSSYNEQFF.

The rearrangement uses TRBV4-3 and TRBJ1-5; D remains ambiguous. The CDR3 has 15 residues. CDR1 and CDR2 from the germline V gene are LGHNA and YSLEER. Trimming shortened V by 0 bases and J by 5 bases, and 11 bases separated the two germline ends. This CDR3 is CASSQEKGGYQPQHF. The CDR3, as DNA: TGCGCCAGCAGCCAAGAGAAAGGAGGGTATCAGCCCCAGCATTTT.

The chain links TRBV30 to TRBJ2-7; D not certain. The CDR3 totals 14 residues. CDR1 and CDR2 from the germline V gene are GTSNPN and SVGIG (reference sequence). Trimming cost V 2 bases and J 3 bases, with 14 bases left between them. The CDR3 coding sequence is TGTGCCTGGAGTCCCTCGGACGAAGGCTACGAGCAGTACGTC. This sequence encodes CAWSPSDEGYEQYV.

This chain links TRBV27 with TRBJ2-3; no reliable D call. CDR3 length: 13 residues. The V gene lost 3 bases and the J gene lost 2 bases, with 6 bases spanning the gap. CDR1 and CDR2 (germline): MNHEY, SMNVEV (reference sequence). The CDR3 loop is CASSFTNTDTQYF. CDR3 sequence (DNA): TGTGCCAGCAGTTTCACCAACACAGATACGCAGTATTTT.

The chain joins TRBV27 to TRBJ2-2; no definite D call. The CDR3 totals 11 residues. V gave up 5 bases and J gave up 5 bases, with 3 bases separating them. The germline V gene encodes CDR1 MNHEY and CDR2 SMNVEV (reference sequence). For the CDR3, the DNA is TGTGCCAGCAGTGAGACCGGGGAGCTGTTTTTT. Amino acid sequence: CASSETGELFF.

V is TRBV11-3 and J is TRBJ2-3, with 7 bases that match TRBD2. The CDR3 has 19 amino acids. Trimming removed 0 bases from V and 0 bases from J; junction bases left unmatched: 12. CDR1 SGHNT and CDR2 YENEEA come from the germline V gene. CDR3 amino acids: CASSLDPLAEDYSTDTQYF. The CDR3 nucleotides read TGTGCCAGCAGCTTAGATCCCCTAGCGGAGGACTATAGCACAGATACGCAGTATTTT.

V gene TRBV7-6 combines with J gene TRBJ2-1; 8 bases map to TRBD2. CDR1 and CDR2 from the germline V gene are SGHVS and FNYEAQ. This CDR3 has 15 residues. V shed 7 bases and J 4 bases; nucleotides not matched to a gene: 9. In nucleotides, the CDR3 is TGTGCCAGCACCCAGGGGCGGGGGGATTACAATGAGCAGTTCTTC. Translated: CASTQGRGDYNEQFF.